This T cell receptor beta chain stems from a study of blood T cell repertoires in COVID-19. Study-wide context: Italy, Spain and the United States were the sources of the convalescent and acute COVID-19 samples. PBMCs, B-cell-depleted T cells, or T cells were the source of the cDNA or gDNA that made up the material.

Germline CDR1 MNHNY, CDR2 SVGAGI (reference sequence). The CDR3 has 15 residues. Trimming removed 3 bases at V and 0 bases at J, with 12 bases between. Seattle patient enrollment occurred during active infection, with longitudinal follow-up thereafter. As processed by the authors: The authors estimated nucleated cell counts from reference gene primer amplification. The table came from immunoSEQ multiplex PCR; TCRdb's copy has only in-frame clones and leaves some out. V and J calls and clone size are copied from that table; D and trimming were computed from the DNA. The profile covers approximately 44,000 clones, with just over 90% appearing a single time and around 0.37% taken by the ten largest.

Input material: peripheral blood. This clonotype was obtained from a man over 45 with COVID-19, enrolled during active disease. The chain links TRBV6-6 to TRBJ2-7; a possible D gene is TRBD2 (5 bases). Written as DNA, the CDR3 is TGTGCCAGCAGTTATGATGACTATAGCTCCTACGAGCAGTACTTC. Translated, it gives CASSYDDYSSYEQYF.